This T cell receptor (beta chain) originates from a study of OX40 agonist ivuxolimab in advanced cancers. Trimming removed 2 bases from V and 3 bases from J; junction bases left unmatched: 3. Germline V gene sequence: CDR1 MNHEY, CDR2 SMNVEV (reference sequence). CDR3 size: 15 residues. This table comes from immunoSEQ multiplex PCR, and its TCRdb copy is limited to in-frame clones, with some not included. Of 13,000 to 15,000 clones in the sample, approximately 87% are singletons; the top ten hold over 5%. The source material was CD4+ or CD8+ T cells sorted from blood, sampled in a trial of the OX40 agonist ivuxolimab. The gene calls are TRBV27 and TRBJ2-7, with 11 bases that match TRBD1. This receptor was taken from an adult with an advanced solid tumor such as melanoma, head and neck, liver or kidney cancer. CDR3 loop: CASSLAGTGGYEQYF. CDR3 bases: TGTGCCAGCAGTTTAGCCGGGACAGGGGGCTACGAGCAGTACTTC.